This T cell receptor beta chain is from a study of shared clonotypes between healthy human individuals. Points from the study as a whole: It was the non-shared clonotypes that had lower generation probabilities than clonotypes shared by all four donors.

Per the germline V gene, CDR1 is SGHRS and CDR2 is YFSETQ. This CDR3 region has 16 residues. V dropped 4 bases and J dropped 0 bases, with 17 bases sitting between them. Details on this clone: Its antigen is currently unknown.

TCRdb's copy holds only in-frame clones and misses some; the assay was immunoSEQ multiplex PCR. Of about 2 million clones listed, roughly 94% were seen once; the top ten hold 0.1% to 0.15%. The V call is TRBV5-1, the J call TRBJ2-7; either TRBD1 or TRBD2 may fit D (5 bases each). The sequencing sample was made of naive CD4+ T cells sorted from blood. Specified subset: CD45RA+ positively selected. This receptor was obtained from a man between 18 and 29 years old in good health. The CDR3 is CASSPGTLPHSYEQYF. The DNA for the CDR3 is TGCGCCAGCAGCCCGGGGACGCTTCCCCACTCCTACGAGCAGTACTTC.